This T cell receptor (beta chain) was captured by sequencing in a study of T cells after yellow fever vaccination. Study-wide results and caveats: Faster peaking, at day 5 versus 15, marked a secondary response that was weaker. FACS-sorted repertoires could harbor abundant contaminating bulk-population clonotypes. Clonotype sharing between CD4 and CD8 compartments was small.

This clonotype was seen a few times. The antigen remains unidentified. The CDR3 contains 13 residues. In germline, CDR1 is SQVTM, CDR2 ANQGSEA. V dropped 7 bases and J dropped 4 bases, with 16 bases sitting between them. Each CDR3 protein gets one entry after TCRdb re-called the 5' RACE reads with MiXCR. The sample lists about 340,000 distinct CDR3 sequences; 8.7% were seen once. The sample was PBMCs, taken on the day of the first yellow fever vaccination. This TCR was recovered from a young man who received the YFV17D yellow fever vaccine. The chain recombines TRBV29-1 with TRBJ1-1; tentative D call: TRBD1 (6 bases). The CDR3 sequence: CSAHPGGRTEAFF. CDR3 bases: TGCAGCGCCCATCCGGGGGGGCGCACTGAAGCTTTCTTT.